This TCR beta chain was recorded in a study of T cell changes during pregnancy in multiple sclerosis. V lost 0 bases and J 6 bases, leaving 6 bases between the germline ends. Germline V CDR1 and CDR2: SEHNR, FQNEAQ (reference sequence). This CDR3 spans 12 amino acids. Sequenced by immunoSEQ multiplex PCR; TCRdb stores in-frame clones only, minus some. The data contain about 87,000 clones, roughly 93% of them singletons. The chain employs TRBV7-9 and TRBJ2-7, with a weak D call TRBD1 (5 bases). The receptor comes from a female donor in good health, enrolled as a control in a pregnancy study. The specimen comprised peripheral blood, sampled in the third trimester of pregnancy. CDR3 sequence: CASSLAGVEQYF. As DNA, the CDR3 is TGTGCCAGCAGCTTAGCAGGGGTCGAGCAGTACTTC.